The TCR beta chain described here comes from a study of blood T cells in healthy people across ages. General study findings and limits: Naive and antigen-experienced cells were not separated, limiting conclusive comparison. The study found more naive CD4+ cells and higher diversity in long-lived than aged donors.

Isolated PBMCs totaled at least 7 million in each sample. The V gene's germline CDR1 is SGHKS and CDR2 YYEKEE (reference sequence). This CDR3 is built from 15 residues. The ends were cut back, 4 bases at V and 1 base at J, with 14 bases in the middle. A second PCR of about 6 to 12 cycles used a sample-barcoded 5' primer and a J-beta primer mix. TCRdb fed the 5' RACE reads into MiXCR, producing one record per CDR3 protein. The sample lists 700,000 or so distinct CDR3 sequences, about 24% occurring once. This clonotype has a count of ten or more. Its antigen is unknown. The receptor was derived from a man aged 65 to 85 in good health. Sequencing was performed on blood. J is TRBJ1-1 and V is TRBV5-5; perhaps TRBD1 as D (5 bases). The CDR3 reads CASSAGTARNTEAFF. CDR3 nucleotide sequence: TGTGCCAGCAGCGCTGGGACTGCTAGGAACACTGAAGCTTTCTTT.